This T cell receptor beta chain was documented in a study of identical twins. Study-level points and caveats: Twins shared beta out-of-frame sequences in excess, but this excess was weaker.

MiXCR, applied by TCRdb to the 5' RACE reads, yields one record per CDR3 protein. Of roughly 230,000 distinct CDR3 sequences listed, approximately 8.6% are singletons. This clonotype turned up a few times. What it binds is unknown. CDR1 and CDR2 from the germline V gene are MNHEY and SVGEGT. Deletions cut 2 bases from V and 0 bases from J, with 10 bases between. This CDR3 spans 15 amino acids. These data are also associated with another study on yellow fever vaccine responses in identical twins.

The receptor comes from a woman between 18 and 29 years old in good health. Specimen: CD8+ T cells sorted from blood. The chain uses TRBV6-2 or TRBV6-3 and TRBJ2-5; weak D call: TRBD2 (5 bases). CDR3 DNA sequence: TGTGCCAGCAGTTACCTCGGACTGCACCAAGAGACCCAGTACTTC. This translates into CASSYLGLHQETQYF.